Listed here are 13 T cell receptor beta chains from one sample, sequenced in a study of cytomegalovirus exposure and HLA in healthy donors. This PCR relied on a set of 60 Vbeta primers and 13 Jbeta primers. The protocol was immunoSEQ multiplex PCR, while the TCRdb copy is restricted to in-frame clones and leaves out a portion. The data hold about 160,000 clones, with 75% to 85% observed a single time. The sample taken for sequencing was PBMCs. The source of these receptors is a girl aged 2-15 years in good health and CMV-seropositive.

The rearrangement joins TRBV4-2 to TRBJ2-1; no reliable D call. The length of the CDR3 is 14 residues. Trimming removed 0 bases at V and 15 bases at J, with 18 bases between. Germline V gene data show CDR1 as LGHNA and CDR2 as YNFKEQ. CDR3 residues: CASSQDRSSPGVFF. As DNA, the CDR3 is TGTGCCAGCAGCCAAGATCGGAGTAGCCCTGGTGTGTTCTTC.

J is TRBJ1-1 and V is TRBV6-1, with no clear D. V lost 5 bases to trimming and J lost 3 bases, with 10 bases between them. There are 13 residues in the CDR3. The germline V gene encodes CDR1 MNHNS and CDR2 SASEGT. DNA of the CDR3: TGTGCCAGCAGTCGAGGTCATGACACTGAAGCTTTCTTT. It is translated as CASSRGHDTEAFF.

The CDR3 spells CASSVVPSGIYEQYF. CDR3 nucleotides: TGTGCCAGCAGCGTAGTGCCTAGCGGGATCTACGAGCAGTACTTC. The chain is built from TRBV9 and TRBJ2-7, with 9 positions matching TRBD2. This CDR3 region has 15 residues. The V and J ends lost 0 bases and 3 bases, in that order; junction bases with no gene match: 4. Germline V CDR1 and CDR2: SGDLS, YYNGEE.

This chain uses TRBV4-1 with TRBJ2-4; D is possibly TRBD2 (6 bases). The CDR3 contains 16 residues. V was trimmed by 5 bases and J by 0 bases, leaving 14 bases between them. Germline V gene data show CDR1 as MGHRA and CDR2 as YSYEKL. The chain's CDR3 is CASSKVTGVAKNIQYF. The CDR3 DNA sequence: TGCGCCAGCAGCAAGGTTACGGGGGTAGCCAAAAACATTCAGTACTTC.

The CDR3 nucleotides are TGTGCCAGCAGCTTAGAAACAGCCGAGCAGTACTTC. Encoded protein: CASSLETAEQYF. The chain employs TRBV7-9 and TRBJ2-7; D call uncertain. The CDR3 sequence is 12 residues long. Looked up from germline, CDR1 is SEHNR and CDR2 is FQNEAQ (reference sequence). Trimming removed 1 base at V and 6 bases at J, with 7 bases between.

This clone has more than one count but fewer than ten. CDR3 in DNA: TGTGCCAGCAGTTTATCACTAGCGGGACCCTACGAGCAGTACTTC. It encodes CASSLSLAGPYEQYF. The rearrangement uses TRBV27 and TRBJ2-7; 10 nucleotides line up with TRBD2. The trim removed 0 bases at V and 2 bases at J, leaving 1 base unmatched. CDR1 and CDR2 (germline): MNHEY, SMNVEV (reference sequence). This CDR3 is 15 amino acids long.

Regarding this clone: The same CDR3 also results from other DNA sequences found in this sample. The chain couples TRBV5-1 to TRBJ1-1, with 7 bases aligning to TRBD1. Germline-derived CDR1 and CDR2 are SGHRS and YFSETQ. The CDR3 is 13 residues long. V lost 4 bases, J lost 3 bases, and 3 bases stayed unmatched. Written as DNA, the CDR3 is TGCGCCAGCAGCCTTACAGGGGACACTGAAGCTTTCTTT. Encoded protein: CASSLTGDTEAFF.

This clone was seen just once. This rearrangement joins TRBV6-5 to TRBJ2-2; D may be TRBD2 (6 bases). The CDR3 has 13 residues. V was pared by 7 bases and J by 14 bases, with 20 bases between. Germline values: CDR1 MNHEY, CDR2 SVGAGI. CDR3 bases: TGTGCCAGCAAGCGCGGGAAATCGTGGTTCCTGTTTTTT. This codes for CASKRGKSWFLFF.

The chain carries TRBV5-1 and TRBJ2-1, with D possibly being TRBD2 (5 bases). The CDR3 extends over 19 amino acids. Trimming removed 7 bases from V and 10 bases from J, with 36 bases in between. The V gene's germline CDR1 is SGHRS and CDR2 YFSETQ. CDR3 sequence: CASQDPTAHMVVGKDEQFF. In nucleotides, the CDR3 is TGCGCCAGCCAGGACCCTACCGCCCATATGGTTGTCGGGAAGGACGAGCAGTTCTTC.

As concerns this clone: The germline gene is not matched at one end of the junction; a read error may be the cause. This chain uses TRBV4-1 with TRBJ2-1; a weak D match, TRBD2 (5 bases). Per germline, CDR1 MGHRA and CDR2 YSYEKL. The CDR3 consists of 13 residues. The CDR3 protein is CASSQDDYSEQFF. DNA of the CDR3: TGCGCCAGCAGCCAAGATGACTACAGTGAGCAGTTCTTC.

This clone was observed a few times. V and J are TRBV4-1 and TRBJ2-7; TRBD1 aligns across 7 bases. This CDR3 region has 15 residues. V lost 0 bases, J lost 9 bases, and 11 bases stayed unmatched. Germline assignment: CDR1 MGHRA and CDR2 YSYEKL. The CDR3 spells CASSQEYRGGRGQYF. CDR3 nucleotide sequence: TGCGCCAGCAGCCAAGAATACAGGGGCGGTCGAGGGCAGTACTTC.

This sequence joins TRBV30 and TRBJ2-2; 7 nucleotides match TRBD2. The CDR3 totals 14 residues. Germline V gene data show CDR1 as GTSNPN and CDR2 as SVGIG (reference sequence). Trimming took 3 bases from V and 4 from J; bases not matched to a gene: 5. CDR3 nucleotides: TGTGCCTGGAGCCAGGGAGGGTCCACCGGGGAGCTGTTTTTT. This encodes CAWSQGGSTGELFF.

The rearrangement links TRBV5-1 to TRBJ2-2; 9 bases match TRBD1. V trimming: 6 bases; J trimming: 9 bases; junction bases outside the gene matches: 12. CDR3 length equals 15 residues. Germline V CDR1 and CDR2: SGHRS, YFSETQ. In nucleotides, the CDR3 is TGCGCCAGCAACAAGGGACAGGGATTGATCAGGGAGCTGTTTTTT. This gives the protein CASNKGQGLIRELFF.